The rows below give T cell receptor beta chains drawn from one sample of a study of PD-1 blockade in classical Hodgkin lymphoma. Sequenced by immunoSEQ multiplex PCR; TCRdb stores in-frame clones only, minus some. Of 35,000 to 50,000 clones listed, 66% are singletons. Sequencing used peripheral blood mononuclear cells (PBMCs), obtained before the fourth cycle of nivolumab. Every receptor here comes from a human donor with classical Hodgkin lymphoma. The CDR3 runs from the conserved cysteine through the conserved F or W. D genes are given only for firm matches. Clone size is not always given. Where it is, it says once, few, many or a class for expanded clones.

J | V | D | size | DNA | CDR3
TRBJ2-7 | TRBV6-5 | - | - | TGTGCCAGCAGTTACTCGTTCACGGGAGAAAGCGAGCAGTACTTC | CASSYSFTGESEQYF
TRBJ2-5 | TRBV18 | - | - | TGTGCCAGCTCACCACTAGCGGACCTACAAGAGACCCAGTACTTC | CASSPLADLQETQYF
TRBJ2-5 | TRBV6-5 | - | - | TGTGCCAGCAGTTCCTTAGGGGAGACCCAGTACTTC | CASSSLGETQYF
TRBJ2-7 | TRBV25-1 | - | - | TGTGCCAGCCGGGGGTTCTACGAGCAGTACTTC | CASRGFYEQYF
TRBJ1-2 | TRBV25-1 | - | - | TGTGCCAGCAGTGAATCCGCTGCAGGGCTATATGGCTACACCTTC | CASSESAAGLYGYTF
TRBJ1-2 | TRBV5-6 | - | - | TGTGCCAGCAGCTTGGACGGGTCGCGAGGCTACACCTTC | CASSLDGSRGYTF
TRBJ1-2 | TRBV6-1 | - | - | TGTGCCAGCAGTGAAGGGAGGGGAAAGAACTATGGCTACACCTTC | CASSEGRGKNYGYTF
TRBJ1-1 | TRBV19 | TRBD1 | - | TGTGCCAGTCGACGCCTAGAACAGGGGGTGCTTGACACTGAAGCTTTCTTT | CASRRLEQGVLDTEAFF
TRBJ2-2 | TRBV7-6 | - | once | TGTGCCAGCAGCTTAGACGGGAGTCGAACCGGGGAGCTGTTTTTT | CASSLDGSRTGELFF
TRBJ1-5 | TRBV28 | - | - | TGTGCCAGCAGTAGGGGGTTCGGCAATCAGCCCCAGCATTTT | CASSRGFGNQPQHF
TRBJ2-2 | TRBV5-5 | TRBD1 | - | TGTGCCAGCAGCCCGGGACAGGGGTTCCCCGGGGAGCTGTTTTTT | CASSPGQGFPGELFF
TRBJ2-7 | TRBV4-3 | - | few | TGCGCCAGCGGAGGGACTGAGCAGTACTTC | CASGGTEQYF
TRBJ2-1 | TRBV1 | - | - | TGCACCAGCAGCCTCATACGGACTAGCGGGAGGGGGAAGAACAATGAGCAGTTCTTC | CTSSLIRTSGRGKNNEQFF
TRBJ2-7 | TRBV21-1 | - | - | TGTGCCAGCAGCAAAGCTGAGGAGACTAGCGGCCCCTGGGAGCAGTACTTC | CASSKAEETSGPWEQYF
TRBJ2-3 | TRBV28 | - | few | TGTGCCAGCAGTTTCCAGGGGTTGAGCACAGATACGCAGTATTTT | CASSFQGLSTDTQYF
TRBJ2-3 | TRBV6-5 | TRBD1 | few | TGTGCCAGCACCAGGACAGGGGCCGAAGATACGCAGTATTTT | CASTRTGAEDTQYF
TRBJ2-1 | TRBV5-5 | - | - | TGTGCCAGCAGCCGGGACAGCGCAAGCGGGATAGCGGGGTACAATGAGCAGTTCTTC | CASSRDSASGIAGYNEQFF
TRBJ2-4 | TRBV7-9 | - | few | TGTGCCAGCAGCCCCAGGCCGGACATTCAGTACTTC | CASSPRPDIQYF
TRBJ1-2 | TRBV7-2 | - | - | TGTGCCAGCAGCGATCAGAACTATGGCTACACCTTC | CASSDQNYGYTF
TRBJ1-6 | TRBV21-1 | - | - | TGTGCCAGCAGCACAGGGACAGGGGTTTCCAGCTCCTATAATTCACCCCTCCACTTT | CASSTGTGVSSSYNSPLHF
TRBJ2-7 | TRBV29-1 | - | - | TGCAGCGTCTCCCGTGATTCCCTCTACGAGCAGTACTTC | CSVSRDSLYEQYF
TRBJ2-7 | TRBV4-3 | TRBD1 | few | TGCGCCAGCAGCCAAGAGACAGGGCACTACGAGCAGTACTTC | CASSQETGHYEQYF
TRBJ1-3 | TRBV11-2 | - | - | TGTGCCAGCAGCAGCGAGCAGGCTAGCACCATATATTTT | CASSSEQASTIYF
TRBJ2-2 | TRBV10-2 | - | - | TGCGCCAGCAGCCGGACAGCCAACACCGGGGAGCTGTTTTTT | CASSRTANTGELFF
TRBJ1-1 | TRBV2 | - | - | TGTGCCAGCAGTGAAGACCGACTGAACACTGAAGCTTTCTTT | CASSEDRLNTEAFF
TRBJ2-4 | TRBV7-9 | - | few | TGTGCCAGCAGCGTATTACGGGACACAAAAAACATTCAGTACTTC | CASSVLRDTKNIQYF
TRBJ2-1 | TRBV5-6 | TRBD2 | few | TGTGCCAGCAGCTCAACACAGCGGGGATCCTACAATGAGCAGTTCTTC | CASSSTQRGSYNEQFF
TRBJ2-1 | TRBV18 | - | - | TGTGCCAGCTCACCTCGGGGTAGCAAAAGCTCCTACAATGAGCAGTTCTTC | CASSPRGSKSSYNEQFF
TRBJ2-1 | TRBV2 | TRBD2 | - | TGTGCCAGTCGATCGGGAGGCAATGAGCAGTTCTTC | CASRSGGNEQFF
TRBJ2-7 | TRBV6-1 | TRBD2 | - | TGTGCCAGCAGGGGTGGGGCGGGAGGACGAGAGCAGTACTTC | CASRGGAGGREQYF
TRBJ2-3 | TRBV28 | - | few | TGTGCCAGCAGTTTCGTCGCGGGCACAGATACGCAGTATTTT | CASSFVAGTDTQYF
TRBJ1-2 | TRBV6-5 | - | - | TGTGCCAGCAATTCTTGGGGGAGCGGCTACACCTTC | CASNSWGSGYTF
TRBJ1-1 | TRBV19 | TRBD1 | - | TGTGCCAGTAGTCCCGGGACAGGGGGCCTGTTGAGTGAAGCTTTCTTT | CASSPGTGGLLSEAFF
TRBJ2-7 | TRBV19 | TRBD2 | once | TGTGCCAGTAGTATAAGGGGACTAGCGAGGGACTACGAGCAGTACTTC | CASSIRGLARDYEQYF
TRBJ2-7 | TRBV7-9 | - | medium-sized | TGTGCCAGCAGCCCTGAGACACTATTCTACGAGCAGTACTTC | CASSPETLFYEQYF
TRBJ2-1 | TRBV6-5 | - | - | TGTGCCAGCAGAGCAGAGGACGGGTCCTACAATGAGCAGTTCTTC | CASRAEDGSYNEQFF
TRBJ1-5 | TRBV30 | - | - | TGTGCCTGGAGTTCGGACAGTAACAATCAGCCCCAGCATTTT | CAWSSDSNNQPQHF
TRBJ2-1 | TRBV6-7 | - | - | TGTGCCAGCAACCTAGAGGGGCTCGACAATGAGCAGTTCTTC | CASNLEGLDNEQFF
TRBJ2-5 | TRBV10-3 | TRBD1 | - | TGTGCCATCAGACCCGGGACAGGGGCGCGAGAGACCCAGTACTTC | CAIRPGTGARETQYF
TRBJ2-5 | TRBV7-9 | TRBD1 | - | TGTGCCAGCAGGTTCGGGGCAGGGGGCAAGGAGACCCAGTACTTC | CASRFGAGGKETQYF
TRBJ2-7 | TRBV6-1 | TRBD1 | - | TGTGCCAGCAAACTTGGGGACAGGGGGTACGAGCAGTACTTC | CASKLGDRGYEQYF
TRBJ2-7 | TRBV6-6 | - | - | TGTGCCAGCAGTTTCGGCCGGGACCCCGCCTACGAGCAGTACTTC | CASSFGRDPAYEQYF
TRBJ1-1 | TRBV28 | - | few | TGTGCCAGCAGTATCCTACGAGGGTTAGGCACTGAAGCTTTCTTT | CASSILRGLGTEAFF